One sample yielded the 32 T cell receptor beta chains listed below, sequenced in a study of blood T cell repertoires in COVID-19. Profiled with immunoSEQ multiplex PCR; TCRdb holds only in-frame clones, not every one. The table shows roughly 250,000 clones, with approximately 80% occurring only once. Sequencing used peripheral blood. These receptors all stem from a human donor in a cohort sampled during active COVID-19.

The chain recombines TRBV7-2 with TRBJ1-3, with D possibly being TRBD1 (5 bases). This CDR3 has 15 amino acids. V gave up 6 bases and J gave up 0 bases, with 12 bases separating them. Germline V gene data show CDR1 as SGHTA and CDR2 as FQGNSA. CDR3 DNA sequence: TGTGCCAGCAGAAATTCCGGGGGCTCTGGAAACACCATATATTTT. Translation gives CASRNSGGSGNTIYF. Based on the CDR3 plus reference TRBV7-2 and TRBJ1-3, the full variable domain is GAGVSQSPSNKVTEKGKDVELRCDPISGHTALYWYRQSLGQGLEFLIYFQGNSAPDKSGLPSDRFSAERTGGSVSTLTIQRTQQEDSAVYLCASRNSGGSGNTIYFGEGSWLTVV.

J is TRBJ2-7 and V is TRBV18; 10 bases match TRBD2. CDR3 length: 15 amino acids. Germline lookup yields CDR1 KGHSH and CDR2 LQKENI. After removal of 0 bases from V and 3 bases from J, the junction contained 2 bases not matched to a gene. The CDR3 DNA is TGTGCCAGCTCACCACCGGCTAGCGGGAGCTACGAGCAGTACTTC. This translates into CASSPPASGSYEQYF. The full variable domain, completed using reference TRBV18 and TRBJ2-7, is NAGVMQNPRHLVRRRGQEARLRCSPMKGHSHVYWYRQLPEEGLKFMVYLQKENIIDESGMPKERFSAEFPKEGPSILRIQQVVRGDSAAYFCASSPPASGSYEQYFGPGTRLTVT.

The count of this clone is one. The same CDR3 also results from other DNA sequences found in this sample. The chain has TRBV6-5 and TRBJ2-1; tentatively, D is TRBD2 (7 bases). Per germline, CDR1 MNHEY and CDR2 SVGAGI. This CDR3 is 15 amino acids long. Trimming took off 2 bases at V and 7 bases at J, with 15 bases between the two ends. The chain's CDR3 is CASSYTGGPGNEQFF. CDR3 in DNA: TGTGCCAGCAGTTACACGGGGGGCCCCGGGAATGAGCAGTTCTTC.

The chain couples TRBV28 to TRBJ2-7; D unclear. CDR1 MDHEN and CDR2 SYDVKM come from the germline V gene. The CDR3 is 15 amino acids. Trimming stripped 3 bases from V and 0 bases from J, with 12 bases between. This chain's CDR3 is CASSFPGLSSYEQYF. Written as DNA, the CDR3 is TGTGCCAGCAGTTTTCCCGGGTTGAGCTCCTACGAGCAGTACTTC.

The V call is TRBV6-5, the J call TRBJ1-5; no clear D gene. CDR1 is MNHEY and CDR2 is SVGAGI in the germline V gene. The CDR3 extends over 14 amino acids. V was shortened by 5 bases and J by 2 bases, with 10 bases between the two germline ends. The CDR3 region is CASSLRSGNQPQHF. The CDR3 DNA reads TGTGCCAGCAGTCTCAGAAGTGGCAATCAGCCCCAGCATTTT.

The chain links TRBV7-9 to TRBJ2-7; 7 nucleotides match TRBD2. The germline V gene has CDR1 SEHNR and CDR2 FQNEAQ (reference sequence). The J segment lost 1 base and the V segment lost 2 bases, leaving 5 bases of the junction unmatched. The CDR3 extends over 15 amino acids. The CDR3 reads CASSLLGGGSYEQYF. The CDR3 nucleotides read TGTGCCAGCAGCTTATTGGGGGGAGGGTCCTACGAGCAGTACTTC.

The V gene is TRBV3-1 (or the pseudogene TRBV3-2), the J gene TRBJ1-1; a weak D match, TRBD1 (5 bases). V lost 3 bases and J lost 5, with 13 bases in between. CDR1 LGHDT and CDR2 YNNKEL come from the germline V gene (reference sequence). This CDR3 region has 14 residues. CDR3 protein: CASSQEGPGTEAFF. Here the CDR3 DNA reads TGTGCCAGCAGCCAGGAGGGGCCGGGGACTGAAGCTTTCTTT.

The chain employs TRBV7-2 and TRBJ2-1; no definite D call. This CDR3 is 16 amino acids long. Germline CDR1 and CDR2: SGHTA and FQGNSA. V lost 5 bases, J lost 10 bases, and 24 bases lay in between. This CDR3 is CASSEELAQPPREQFF. The CDR3, as DNA: TGTGCCAGCAGCGAGGAACTGGCTCAACCGCCACGAGAGCAGTTCTTC.

This chain uses TRBV19 with TRBJ2-7, with 8 bases identical to TRBD2. V lost 1 base, J lost 2 bases, and 4 bases stayed unmatched. The CDR3 runs 15 residues. The germline V gene encodes CDR1 LNHDA and CDR2 SQIVND (reference sequence). The chain's CDR3 is CASSIGRGGTYEQYF. In DNA, the CDR3 is TGTGCCAGTAGTATAGGTCGGGGGGGGACCTACGAGCAGTACTTC.

The V gene is TRBV4-1, the J gene TRBJ2-7, with a weak D call TRBD1 (6 bases). The germline V and J ends were trimmed by 3 bases and 7 bases, with 16 bases remaining between them. This CDR3 contains 14 residues. Germline values: CDR1 MGHRA, CDR2 YSYEKL. CDR3 loop: CASSHPRGMGEQYF. CDR3 DNA: TGCGCCAGCAGCCACCCCAGGGGTATGGGAGAGCAGTACTTC.

The chain recombines TRBV7-3 with TRBJ2-2; 13 bases fit TRBD2. Germline assignment: CDR1 SGHTA and CDR2 FQGTGA. With V trimmed by 4 bases and J by 2 bases, 4 bases remained unmatched. The CDR3 contains 17 residues. CDR3 DNA sequence: TGTGCCAGCAGCTCGGGACTAGCGGGACTTAACACCGGGGAGCTGTTTTTT. Translation gives CASSSGLAGLNTGELFF.

The J gene is TRBJ1-2, the V gene TRBV5-1; D perhaps matches TRBD1 (6 bases). CDR3 length equals 15 residues. Per the germline V gene, CDR1 is SGHRS and CDR2 is YFSETQ. V lost 4 bases and J 4 bases, leaving 17 bases between the germline ends. The CDR3: CASSRGAEGSYGYTF. CDR3 coding DNA: TGCGCCAGCAGCCGGGGGGCGGAAGGATCCTATGGCTACACCTTC.

The chain combines TRBV24-1 with TRBJ2-4; D is possibly TRBD1 (6 bases). The CDR3 is 13 residues long. Germline V gene lookup returns CDR1 KGHDR and CDR2 SFDVKD. The V gene lost 10 bases and the J gene lost 3 bases, with 12 bases spanning the gap. CDR3 sequence (DNA): TGTGCCACTTCAACAGGGCTCAAAAACATTCAGTACTTC. Protein: CATSTGLKNIQYF.

This clone showed up just once. This sequence joins TRBV18 and TRBJ1-2; D ambiguous. The ends were cut back, 2 bases at V and 6 bases at J, with 13 bases in the middle. There are 14 residues in the CDR3. The germline V gene has CDR1 KGHSH and CDR2 LQKENI. The CDR3 sequence: CASSPSQVGDGYTF. The DNA of the CDR3 is TGTGCCAGCTCACCATCGCAGGTGGGTGATGGCTACACCTTC. Complete variable domain (other parts from reference TRBV18 and TRBJ1-2): NAGVMQNPRHLVRRRGQEARLRCSPMKGHSHVYWYRQLPEEGLKFMVYLQKENIIDESGMPKERFSAEFPKEGPSILRIQQVVRGDSAAYFCASSPSQVGDGYTFGSGTRLTVV.

Turning to this clone: Additional DNA sequences in this sample encode the identical CDR3. CDR3 residues: CASSAERTDTQYF. CDR3 nucleotides: TGTGCCAGCAGCGCTGAACGGACAGATACGCAGTATTTT. The gene calls are TRBV6-4 and TRBJ2-3; D unclear. The germline CDR1 and CDR2 sequences are MRHNA and SNTAGT. Trimming stripped 6 bases from V and 3 bases from J, with 10 bases between. The CDR3 extends over 13 amino acids.

This rearrangement joins TRBV4-1 to TRBJ2-1; TRBD2 matches 7 bases. This CDR3 is 17 amino acids long. The J segment lost 6 bases and the V segment lost 4 bases, leaving 15 bases of the junction unmatched. Per the germline V gene, CDR1 is MGHRA and CDR2 is YSYEKL. In DNA, the CDR3 is TGCGCCAGCAGCCGAGAAGGGACTATACCTTCGGCCAATGAGCAGTTCTTC. Protein product: CASSREGTIPSANEQFF.

The CDR3 loop is CASSQDFRTGGSEQYF. The CDR3 DNA sequence: TGCGCCAGCAGCCAAGATTTTAGGACAGGGGGCTCCGAGCAGTACTTC. This sequence joins TRBV4-3 and TRBJ2-7; 11 positions agree with TRBD1. The germline V gene has CDR1 LGHNA and CDR2 YSLEER. The CDR3 has 16 residues. The junction had 7 bases not matched to a gene; V was cut back by 0 bases and J by 6 bases.

The chain links TRBV6-6 to TRBJ2-1; 10 nucleotides match TRBD2. The CDR3 has 16 residues. Germline V gene lookup returns CDR1 MNHNY and CDR2 SVGAGI (reference sequence). With V trimmed by 5 bases and J by 6 bases, 10 bases remained unmatched. DNA of the CDR3: TGTGCCAGCAGTCCACACACACTAGCGGGGCCCAATGAGCAGTTCTTC. It specifies CASSPHTLAGPNEQFF.

V is TRBV9 and J is TRBJ2-2; 9 bases are shared with TRBD2. The J segment lost 0 bases and the V segment lost 6 bases, leaving 6 bases of the junction unmatched. CDR1 SGDLS and CDR2 YYNGEE come from the germline V gene. CDR3 size: 16 residues. In DNA form, the CDR3 reads TGTGCCAGCACCCCCGGACTAGCGTCGAACACCGGGGAGCTGTTTTTT. Protein product: CASTPGLASNTGELFF.

This chain joins TRBV9 and TRBJ2-7; 9 nucleotides align to TRBD1. CDR1 is SGDLS and CDR2 is YYNGEE in the germline V gene. The CDR3 totals 16 residues. Losses at the gene ends were 0 bases for V and 5 bases for J; bases not matched to a gene: 9. The CDR3 region is CASSVGDRGIRDEQYF. DNA for the CDR3: TGTGCCAGCAGCGTAGGAGACAGGGGGATTAGGGACGAGCAGTACTTC.

This sequence joins TRBV24-1 and TRBJ1-4, with D possibly being TRBD1 (6 bases). CDR3 size: 14 residues. V lost 8 bases, J lost 2 bases, and 11 bases lay in between. Germline lookup yields CDR1 KGHDR and CDR2 SFDVKD. The CDR3: CATNRVTTNEKLFF. The CDR3 DNA is TGTGCCACCAACAGGGTTACGACTAATGAAAAACTGTTTTTT.

Here the CDR3 reads CASSINSGSSYEQYF. For the CDR3, the DNA is TGTGCCAGTAGTATAAATAGCGGGAGCTCCTACGAGCAGTACTTC. This chain links TRBV19 with TRBJ2-7; TRBD2 aligns across 9 bases. V was pared by 2 bases and J by 0 bases, with 2 bases of the junction left unmatched. CDR3 size: 15 residues. Germline CDR1 and CDR2: LNHDA and SQIVND (reference sequence).

Notes on this clone: A single base separates this from a much larger clone, so it may be a read error. CDR3 loop: CASSLTGTHGYTF. CDR3 sequence (DNA): TGTGCCAGCAGCTTAACAGGGACCCATGGCTACACCTTC. The chain links TRBV7-2 to TRBJ1-2; the D gene is possibly TRBD1 (6 bases). This CDR3 comprises 13 residues. Germline CDR1 is SGHTA and CDR2 is FQGNSA. The V and J ends lost 2 bases and 6 bases respectively, with 10 bases between them.

The chain couples TRBV18 to TRBJ1-2; possibly TRBD1 for D (5 bases). Germline values: CDR1 KGHSH, CDR2 LQKENI. Trimming removed 2 bases from V and 3 bases from J, with 13 bases in between. This CDR3 has 15 residues. CDR3 sequence: CASSPTDTRYYGYTF. CDR3 nucleotide sequence: TGTGCCAGCTCACCAACGGACACAAGGTACTATGGCTACACCTTC.

V usage is TRBV28 and J usage is TRBJ2-3; TRBD2 is a possible D gene (7 bases). Germline V lookup: CDR1 MDHEN, CDR2 SYDVKM. The CDR3 contains 14 residues. With 6 bases removed from V and 7 bases from J, the gap between germline ends came to 17 bases. CDR3 protein: CASRVGGASNTQYF. The CDR3 DNA follows: TGTGCCAGCAGGGTTGGGGGGGCGTCGAATACGCAGTATTTT.

At least ten counts were recorded for this clone. The CDR3 region is CSVLNEKLFF. The CDR3 DNA reads TGCAGCGTTCTTAATGAAAAACTGTTTTTT. The genes are TRBV29-1 and TRBJ1-4; D is unresolved. This CDR3 contains 10 residues. Trimming took off 5 bases at V and 4 bases at J, with 2 bases between the two ends. Germline values: CDR1 SQVTM, CDR2 ANQGSEA.

The rearrangement joins TRBV10-3 to TRBJ1-4, with D possibly being TRBD1 (5 bases). Germline V gene sequence: CDR1 ENHRY, CDR2 SYGVKD. CDR3 length: 13 amino acids. Deletions cut 4 bases from V and 6 bases from J, with 9 bases between. The CDR3 DNA sequence: TGTGCCATCAGTGCGGGGGAAGATGAAAAACTGTTTTTT. Its translation is CAISAGEDEKLFF.

This chain uses TRBV7-2 with TRBJ2-3; the D gene is possibly TRBD1 (5 bases). Germline assignment: CDR1 SGHTA and CDR2 FQGNSA. CDR3 length: 15 amino acids. Trimming took off 5 bases at V and 2 bases at J, with 14 bases between the two ends. CDR3 DNA sequence: TGTGCCAGCAGCCCCCTCAGGGTATCCACAGATACGCAGTATTTT. Protein product: CASSPLRVSTDTQYF.

This chain links TRBV2 with TRBJ2-2; 7 nucleotides agree with TRBD1. CDR3 length: 17 residues. Germline trimming cut 6 bases from V and 0 bases from J; bases unmatched to any gene: 10. Germline assignment: CDR1 SNHLY and CDR2 FYNNEI. The CDR3 spells CASRRGRGKSNTGELFF. The CDR3 DNA reads as TGTGCCAGCAGGAGGGGCAGGGGGAAATCGAACACCGGGGAGCTGTTTTTT.

This sequence joins TRBV11-3 and TRBJ2-1; TRBD2 matches 9 bases. The CDR3 spans 16 residues. CDR1 and CDR2 (germline): SGHNT, YENEEA. With 0 bases clipped from V and 7 bases from J, the junction kept 7 bases outside the gene matches. CDR3 loop: CASSLDWPSGKNEQFF. As DNA, the CDR3 is TGTGCCAGCAGCTTAGATTGGCCTAGCGGGAAAAATGAGCAGTTCTTC. The full variable domain, with the rest looked up from reference TRBV11-3 and TRBJ2-1, is EAGVVQSPRYKIIEKKQPVAFWCNPISGHNTLYWYLQNLGQGPELLIRYENEEAVDDSQLPKDRFSAERLKGVDSTLKIQPAELGDSAVYLCASSLDWPSGKNEQFFGPGTRLTVL.

DNA of the CDR3: TGTGCCAGCAGCTTGGGGGCAGGGAGGACTCTTGTGACTGAAGCTTTCTTT. This translates into CASSLGAGRTLVTEAFF. V and J are TRBV5-6 and TRBJ1-1, with D possibly TRBD1 on 5 matching bases. V was trimmed by 0 bases and J by 5 bases, leaving 20 bases between them. The germline gives CDR1 SGHDT, CDR2 YYEEEE. The CDR3 runs to 17 residues.

J is TRBJ1-4 and V is TRBV5-1, with 7 bases that match TRBD1. The length of the CDR3 is 15 residues. From germline, CDR1 is SGHRS and CDR2 YFSETQ. After removal of 4 bases from V and 6 bases from J, the junction contained 9 bases not matched to a gene. CDR3 sequence reads: CASSVSQGRDEKLFF. CDR3 DNA: TGCGCCAGCAGCGTATCACAGGGGCGGGATGAAAAACTGTTTTTT.